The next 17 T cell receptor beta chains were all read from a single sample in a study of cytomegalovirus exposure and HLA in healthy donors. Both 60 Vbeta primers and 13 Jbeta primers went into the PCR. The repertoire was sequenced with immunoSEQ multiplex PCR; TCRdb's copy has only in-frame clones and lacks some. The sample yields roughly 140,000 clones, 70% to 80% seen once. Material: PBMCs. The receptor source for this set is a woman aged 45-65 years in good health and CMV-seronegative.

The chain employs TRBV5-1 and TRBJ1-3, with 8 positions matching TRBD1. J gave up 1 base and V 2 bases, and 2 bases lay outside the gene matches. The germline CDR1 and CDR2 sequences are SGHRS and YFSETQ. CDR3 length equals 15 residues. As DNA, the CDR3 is TGCGCCAGCAGCTTCGGACAGGGTTCTGGAAACACCATATATTTT. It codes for CASSFGQGSGNTIYF. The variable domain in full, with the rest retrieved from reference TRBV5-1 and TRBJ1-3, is KAGVTQTPRYLIKTRGQQVTLSCSPISGHRSVSWYQQTPGQGLQFLFEYFSETQRNKGNFPGRFSGRQFSNSRSEMNVSTLELGDSALYLCASSFGQGSGNTIYFGEGSWLTVV.

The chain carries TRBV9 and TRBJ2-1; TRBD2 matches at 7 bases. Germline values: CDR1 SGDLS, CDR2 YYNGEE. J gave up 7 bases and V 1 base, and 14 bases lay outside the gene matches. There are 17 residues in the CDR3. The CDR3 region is CASSVTHSGIAGNEQFF. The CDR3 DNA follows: TGTGCCAGCAGCGTAACACACAGCGGGATAGCGGGTAATGAGCAGTTCTTC.

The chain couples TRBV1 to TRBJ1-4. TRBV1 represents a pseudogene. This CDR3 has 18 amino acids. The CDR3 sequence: CTSSLSPPREPTNEKLFF. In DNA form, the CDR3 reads TGCACCAGCAGCCTTTCCCCGCCCCGGGAGCCAACTAATGAAAAACTGTTTTTT.

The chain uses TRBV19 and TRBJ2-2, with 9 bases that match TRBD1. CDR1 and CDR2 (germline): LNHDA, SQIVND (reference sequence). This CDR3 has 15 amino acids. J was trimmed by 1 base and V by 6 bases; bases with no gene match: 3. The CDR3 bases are TGTGCCAGTAGCCGGGACAGGGAGAACACCGGGGAGCTGTTTTTT. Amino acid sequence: CASSRDRENTGELFF. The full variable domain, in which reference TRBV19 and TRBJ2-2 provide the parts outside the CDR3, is DGGITQSPKYLFRKEGQNVTLSCEQNLNHDAMYWYRQDPGQGLRLIYYSQIVNDFQKGDIAEGYSVSREKKESFPLTVTSAQKNPTAFYLCASSRDRENTGELFFGEGSRLTVL.

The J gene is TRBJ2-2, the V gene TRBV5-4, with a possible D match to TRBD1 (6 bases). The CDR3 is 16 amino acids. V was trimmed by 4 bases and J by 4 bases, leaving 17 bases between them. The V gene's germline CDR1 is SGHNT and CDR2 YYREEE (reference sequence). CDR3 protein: CASSMGHRSTTGELFF. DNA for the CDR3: TGTGCCAGCAGCATGGGACACCGGTCTACCACCGGGGAGCTGTTTTTT.

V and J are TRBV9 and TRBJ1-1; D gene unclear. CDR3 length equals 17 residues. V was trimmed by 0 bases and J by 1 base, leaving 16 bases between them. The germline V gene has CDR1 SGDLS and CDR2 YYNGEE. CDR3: CASSVVSPPGKNTEAFF. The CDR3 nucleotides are TGTGCCAGCAGCGTAGTCTCTCCCCCGGGGAAGAACACTGAAGCTTTCTTT.

The CDR3 DNA is TGTGCCAGCAGCGTAGGTAGCGGGGGGAACACAGATACGCAGTATTTT. Translating it yields CASSVGSGGNTDTQYF. The gene calls are TRBV9 and TRBJ2-3; TRBD2 matches 10 bases. This CDR3 spans 16 amino acids. Losses at the gene ends were 0 bases for V and 2 bases for J; bases not matched to a gene: 3. Germline V gives CDR1 SGDLS, CDR2 YYNGEE.

DNA of the CDR3: TGTGCCAGCAGCCTAGACAGTGACTATGGCTACACCTTC. Protein product: CASSLDSDYGYTF. The chain combines TRBV5-4 with TRBJ1-2; weak D call: TRBD1 (5 bases). V shed 4 bases and J shed 3 bases, with 10 bases lying between them. The germline CDR1 and CDR2 sequences are SGHNT and YYREEE (reference sequence). The CDR3 contains 13 residues.

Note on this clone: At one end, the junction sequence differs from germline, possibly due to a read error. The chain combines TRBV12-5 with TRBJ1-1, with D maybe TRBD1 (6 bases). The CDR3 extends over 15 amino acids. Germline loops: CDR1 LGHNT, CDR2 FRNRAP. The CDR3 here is CASGLDGTRGTEAFF. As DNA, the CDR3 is TGTGCTAGTGGCTTGGATGGGACACGTGGCACTGAAGCTTTCTTT.

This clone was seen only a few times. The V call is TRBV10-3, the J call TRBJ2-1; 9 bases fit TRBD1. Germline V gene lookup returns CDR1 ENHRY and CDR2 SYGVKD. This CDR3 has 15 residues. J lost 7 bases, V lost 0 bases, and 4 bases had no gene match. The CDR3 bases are TGTGCCATCAGTGAGTCGACCGGGACAGGGAATGAGCAGTTCTTC. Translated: CAISESTGTGNEQFF.

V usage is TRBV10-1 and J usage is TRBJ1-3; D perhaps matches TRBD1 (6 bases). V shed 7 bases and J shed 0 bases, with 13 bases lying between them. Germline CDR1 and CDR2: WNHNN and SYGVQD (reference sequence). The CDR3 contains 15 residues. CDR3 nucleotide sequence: TGCGCCAGCAATGGACAGACCCCCTCTGGAAACACCATATATTTT. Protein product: CASNGQTPSGNTIYF.

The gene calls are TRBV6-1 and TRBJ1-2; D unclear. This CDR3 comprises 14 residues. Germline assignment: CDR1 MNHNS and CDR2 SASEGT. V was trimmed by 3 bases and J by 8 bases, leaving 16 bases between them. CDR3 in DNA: TGTGCCAGCAGTGAGCATGCGGCGGTTGGCGGCTACACCTTC. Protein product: CASSEHAAVGGYTF.

The CDR3 protein is CAGGKSDYGYTF. The CDR3 bases are TGTGCCGGGGGCAAATCGGACTATGGCTACACCTTC. The chain carries TRBV6-1 and TRBJ1-2, with a tentative D call TRBD1 (6 bases). V lost 11 bases, J lost 3 bases, and 13 bases lay in between. In germline, CDR1 is MNHNS, CDR2 SASEGT. The CDR3 covers 12 residues.

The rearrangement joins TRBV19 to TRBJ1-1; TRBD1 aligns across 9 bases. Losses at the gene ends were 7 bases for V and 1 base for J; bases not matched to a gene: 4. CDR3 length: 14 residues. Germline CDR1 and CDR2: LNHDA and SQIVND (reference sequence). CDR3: CASTPGQGNTEAFF. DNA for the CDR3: TGTGCCAGTACCCCGGGACAGGGGAACACTGAAGCTTTCTTT.

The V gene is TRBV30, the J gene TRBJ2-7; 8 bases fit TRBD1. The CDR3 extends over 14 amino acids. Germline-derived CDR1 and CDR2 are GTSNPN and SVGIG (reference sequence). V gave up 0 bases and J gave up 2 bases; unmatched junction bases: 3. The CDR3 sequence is CAWSVTTGAYEQYF. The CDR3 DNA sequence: TGTGCCTGGAGTGTAACGACAGGGGCCTACGAGCAGTACTTC.

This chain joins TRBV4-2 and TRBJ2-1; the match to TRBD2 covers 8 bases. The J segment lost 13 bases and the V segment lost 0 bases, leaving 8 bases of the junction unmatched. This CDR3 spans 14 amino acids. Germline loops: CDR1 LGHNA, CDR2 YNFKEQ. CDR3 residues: CASSQDPREGPQFF. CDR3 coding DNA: TGTGCCAGCAGCCAAGATCCCCGGGAGGGGCCTCAGTTCTTC.

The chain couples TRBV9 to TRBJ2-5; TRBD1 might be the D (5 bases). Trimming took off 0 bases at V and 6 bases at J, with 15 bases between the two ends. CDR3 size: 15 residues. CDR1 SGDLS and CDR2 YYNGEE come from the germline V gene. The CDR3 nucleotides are TGTGCCAGCAGCGTAGGCGACAGTACGTCGCAGACCCAGTACTTC. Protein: CASSVGDSTSQTQYF. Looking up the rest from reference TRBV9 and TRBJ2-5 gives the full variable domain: DSGVTQTPKHLITATGQRVTLRCSPRSGDLSVYWYQQSLDQGLQFLIQYYNGEERAKGNILERFSAQQFPDLHSELNLSSLELGDSALYFCASSVGDSTSQTQYFGPGTRLLVL.